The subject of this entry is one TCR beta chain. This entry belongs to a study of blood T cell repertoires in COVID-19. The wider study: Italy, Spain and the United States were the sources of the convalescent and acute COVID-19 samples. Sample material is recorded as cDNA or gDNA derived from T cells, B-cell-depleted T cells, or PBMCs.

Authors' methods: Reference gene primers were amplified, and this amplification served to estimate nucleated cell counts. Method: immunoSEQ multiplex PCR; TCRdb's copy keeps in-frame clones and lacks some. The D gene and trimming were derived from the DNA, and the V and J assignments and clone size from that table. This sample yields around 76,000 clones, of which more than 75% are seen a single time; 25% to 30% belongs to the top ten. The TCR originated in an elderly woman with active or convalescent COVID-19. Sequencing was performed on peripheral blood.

The CDR3 loop reads CASSYLRQAAEKLFF. DNA of the CDR3: TGTGCCAGCAGTTATCTGCGACAGGCGGCGGAAAAACTGTTTTTT. This chain uses TRBV6-2 or TRBV6-3 with TRBJ1-4; tentative D call: TRBD1 (6 bases). The germline V gene has CDR1 MNHEY and CDR2 SVGEGT. The CDR3 spans 15 residues. Trimming took 3 bases from V and 8 from J, leaving 16 bases between them.